This TCR beta chain was captured in a study of blood T cell repertoires in COVID-19. Background on the study: Some COVID-19 samples were acute and others convalescent; all came from the United States, Italy and Spain. From T cells, B-cell-depleted T cells, or PBMCs came the material, which was cDNA or gDNA.

The method was immunoSEQ multiplex PCR; TCRdb's version includes in-frame clones alone and lacks a portion of them. This sample has some 250,000 clones, with roughly four fifths found just once. This sequence originates from a man between 25 and 39 years old who had recovered from COVID-19. Sequencing was performed on peripheral blood.

DNA for the CDR3: TGTGCCAGCAGCCAAGATATCCCCAGGATTAATTCACCCCTCCACTTT. This encodes CASSQDIPRINSPLHF. The V and J genes are TRBV3-1 (or the pseudogene TRBV3-2) and TRBJ1-6; D unresolved. Germline-derived CDR1 and CDR2 are LGHDT and YNNKEL (reference sequence). The CDR3 consists of 16 residues. V was trimmed by 0 bases and J by 6 bases, leaving 12 bases between them.